This T cell receptor beta chain was captured by sequencing in a study of metastatic and nonmetastatic thyroid tumors. Patients had received no treatment of any kind before thyroid surgery. Trimming pared 1 base from V and 5 bases from J, leaving 11 bases between. Germline CDR1 is LGHDT and CDR2 is YNNKEL (reference sequence). The CDR3 runs to 15 residues. MiXCR reprocessed the PCR reads for TCRdb. The sample holds about 35,000 clones, 33% seen once. The table lists this clone with a few counts. The J gene is TRBJ2-2, the V gene TRBV3-1; D remains unclear. The receptor was derived from a female donor with papillary thyroid cancer or a benign thyroid nodule (not recorded which). Some clones in this sample may be carry-over from other donors' samples. Sequencing input: tumor tissue. CDR3 sequence: CASSQAPVKTGELFF. CDR3 DNA: TGTGCCAGCAGCCAAGCCCCCGTGAAGACCGGGGAGCTGTTTTTT. The full variable domain, its missing parts supplied by reference TRBV3-1 and TRBJ2-2, is DTAVSQTPKYLVTQMGNDKSIKCEQNLGHDTMYWYKQDSKKFLKIMFSYNNKELIINETVPNRFSPKSPDKAHLNLHINSLELGDSAVYFCASSQAPVKTGELFFGEGSRLTVL.